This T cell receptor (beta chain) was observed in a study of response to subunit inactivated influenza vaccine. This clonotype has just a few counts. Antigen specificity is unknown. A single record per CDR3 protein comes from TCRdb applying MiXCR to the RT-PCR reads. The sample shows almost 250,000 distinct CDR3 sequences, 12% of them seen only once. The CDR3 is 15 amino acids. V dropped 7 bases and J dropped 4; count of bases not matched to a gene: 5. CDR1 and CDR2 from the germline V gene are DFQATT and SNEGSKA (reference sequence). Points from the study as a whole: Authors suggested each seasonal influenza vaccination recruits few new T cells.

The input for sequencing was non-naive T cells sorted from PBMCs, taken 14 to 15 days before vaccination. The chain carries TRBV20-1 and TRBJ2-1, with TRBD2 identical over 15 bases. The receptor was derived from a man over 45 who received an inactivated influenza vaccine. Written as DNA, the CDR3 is TGCAGTGGAGCGGGACTAGCGGGAGGATACAATGAGCAGTTCTTC. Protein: CSGAGLAGGYNEQFF.